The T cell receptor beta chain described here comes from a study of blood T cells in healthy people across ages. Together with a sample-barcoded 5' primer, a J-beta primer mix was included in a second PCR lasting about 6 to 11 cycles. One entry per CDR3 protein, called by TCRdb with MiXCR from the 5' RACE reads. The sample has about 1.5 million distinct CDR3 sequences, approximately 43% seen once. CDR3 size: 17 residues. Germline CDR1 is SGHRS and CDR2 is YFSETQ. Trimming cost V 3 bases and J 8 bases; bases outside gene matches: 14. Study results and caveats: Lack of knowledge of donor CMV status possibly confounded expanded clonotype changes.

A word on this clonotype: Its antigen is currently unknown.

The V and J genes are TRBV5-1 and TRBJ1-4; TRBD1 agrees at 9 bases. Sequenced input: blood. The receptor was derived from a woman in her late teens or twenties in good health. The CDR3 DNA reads TGCGCCAGCAGCTCGAAGGGACAGGGATTTTCGGGGGAAAAACTGTTTTTT. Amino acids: CASSSKGQGFSGEKLFF.